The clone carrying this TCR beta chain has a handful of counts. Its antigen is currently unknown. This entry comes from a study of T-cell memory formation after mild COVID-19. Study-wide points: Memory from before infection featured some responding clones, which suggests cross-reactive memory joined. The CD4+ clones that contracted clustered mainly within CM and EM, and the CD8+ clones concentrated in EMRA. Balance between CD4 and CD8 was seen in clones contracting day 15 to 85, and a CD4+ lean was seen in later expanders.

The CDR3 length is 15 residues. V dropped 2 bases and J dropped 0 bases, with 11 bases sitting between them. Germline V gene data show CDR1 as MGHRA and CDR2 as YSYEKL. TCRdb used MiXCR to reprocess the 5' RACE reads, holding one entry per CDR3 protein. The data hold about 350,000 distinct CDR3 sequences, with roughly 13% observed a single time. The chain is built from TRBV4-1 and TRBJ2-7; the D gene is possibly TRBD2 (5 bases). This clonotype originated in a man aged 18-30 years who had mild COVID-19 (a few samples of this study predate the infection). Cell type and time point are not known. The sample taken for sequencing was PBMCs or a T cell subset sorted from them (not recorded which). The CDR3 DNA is TGCGCCAGCAGCCAAAGGGAGACTACCTCCTACGAGCAGTACTTC. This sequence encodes CASSQRETTSYEQYF.